One sample yielded the 19 T cell receptor beta chains listed below, sequenced in a study of T cell changes during pregnancy in multiple sclerosis. Sequencing used immunoSEQ multiplex PCR; TCRdb keeps in-frame clones, though not all of them. The sample yields about 130,000 clones, roughly 97% seen once. Sequenced here: peripheral blood, sampled after pregnancy. These TCRs come from a female donor with multiple sclerosis, enrolled in a pregnancy study.

V gene TRBV11-3 combines with J gene TRBJ2-7, with D tentatively TRBD2 (6 bases). The germline CDR1 and CDR2 sequences are SGHNT and YENEEA. The CDR3 has 14 amino acids. Trimming took 6 bases from V and 1 from J, leaving 13 bases between them. The CDR3 here is CASSYGRASYEQYF. The CDR3 coding sequence is TGTGCCAGCAGTTACGGGAGAGCATCCTACGAGCAGTACTTC.

The V call is TRBV2, the J call TRBJ2-1, with D possibly matching TRBD2 (7 bases). Germline assignment: CDR1 SNHLY and CDR2 FYNNEI. V was clipped by 2 bases and J by 6 bases, with 14 bases between them. CDR3 length: 15 amino acids. CDR3 region: CASSEFVGGGNEQFF. The CDR3 nucleotides read TGTGCCAGCAGTGAATTCGTGGGAGGGGGCAATGAGCAGTTCTTC.

CDR3 nucleotides: TGTGCCAGCCTAAATTCCTACAATGAGCAGTTCTTC. It specifies CASLNSYNEQFF. V and J are TRBV7-9 and TRBJ2-1, with D unclear. The CDR3 is 12 amino acids. The V gene's germline CDR1 is SEHNR and CDR2 FQNEAQ (reference sequence). Trimming shortened V by 8 bases and J by 1 base, and 6 bases separated the two germline ends.

V usage is TRBV28 and J usage is TRBJ2-5, with D perhaps TRBD1 (6 bases). CDR1 is MDHEN and CDR2 is SYDVKM in the germline V gene. The CDR3 has 14 residues. V was shortened by 3 bases and J by 3 bases, with 11 bases between the two germline ends. CDR3: CASSLMYREETQYF. As DNA, the CDR3 is TGTGCCAGCAGTTTGATGTACAGGGAAGAGACCCAGTACTTC.

This CDR3 reads CASRSATGILYEQYF. As DNA, the CDR3 is TGTGCCAGCCGTTCGGCGACAGGAATACTCTACGAGCAGTACTTC. The chain joins TRBV18 to TRBJ2-7; tentatively, D is TRBD1 (6 bases). V shed 8 bases and J shed 3 bases, with 20 bases lying between them. Germline CDR1 is KGHSH and CDR2 is LQKENI. This CDR3 has 15 amino acids.

This chain links TRBV6-5 with TRBJ2-1, with a possible D match to TRBD1 (6 bases). The V gene lost 6 bases and the J gene lost 5 bases, with 17 bases spanning the gap. Germline CDR1 is MNHEY and CDR2 is SVGAGI. This CDR3 has 15 residues. The CDR3 region is CASSSTGGSNNEQFF. In DNA, the CDR3 is TGTGCCAGCAGCTCGACAGGAGGCTCGAACAATGAGCAGTTCTTC.

The rearrangement links TRBV7-2 to TRBJ2-1, with TRBD2 as a possible D gene (5 bases). CDR3 length: 14 residues. V shed 4 bases and J shed 5 bases, with 12 bases lying between them. Per the germline V gene, CDR1 is SGHTA and CDR2 is FQGNSA. CDR3 nucleotide sequence: TGTGCCAGCAGCTCAAGGAGAGGGAACAATGAGCAGTTCTTC. Amino acids: CASSSRRGNNEQFF. The variable domain in full, with the rest retrieved from reference TRBV7-2 and TRBJ2-1, is GAGVSQSPSNKVTEKGKDVELRCDPISGHTALYWYRQSLGQGLEFLIYFQGNSAPDKSGLPSDRFSAERTGGSVSTLTIQRTQQEDSAVYLCASSSRRGNNEQFFGPGTRLTVL.

The V and J genes are TRBV6-6 and TRBJ2-7; 11 nucleotides match TRBD2. Germline V gives CDR1 MNHNY, CDR2 SVGAGI (reference sequence). The ends lost 6 bases at V and 3 bases at J; junction bases unmatched: 1. This CDR3 region has 13 residues. The DNA of the CDR3 is TGTGCCAGCAGGGGACTAGCGGTCTACGAGCAGTACTTC. Amino acid sequence: CASRGLAVYEQYF.

The CDR3 sequence is CASSSGQGGVTNEKLFF. The CDR3 DNA reads as TGTGCCAGCAGTTCGGGACAGGGTGGTGTAACTAATGAAAAACTGTTTTTT. The chain combines TRBV28 with TRBJ1-4, with 9 positions matching TRBD1. The CDR3 is 17 residues long. Trimming cost V 4 bases and J 1 base; bases outside gene matches: 7. Germline V gene lookup returns CDR1 MDHEN and CDR2 SYDVKM.

V is TRBV7-8 and J is TRBJ2-7, with D possibly TRBD2 on 6 matching bases. Trimming took 3 bases from V and 3 from J, leaving 15 bases between them. This CDR3 has 15 amino acids. Germline CDR1 reads SGHVS; CDR2 reads FQNEAQ. CDR3 coding DNA: TGTGCCAGCAGCTTGGTGACGACTAGAGTCTACGAGCAGTACTTC. Translating gives CASSLVTTRVYEQYF.

V is TRBV4-2 and J is TRBJ2-6; 8 bases fit TRBD1. V lost 4 bases to trimming and J lost 0 bases; unmatched junction nucleotides: 2. CDR1 LGHNA and CDR2 YNFKEQ come from the germline V gene. The CDR3 extends over 16 amino acids. In DNA form, the CDR3 reads TGTGCCAGCAGCCGGGACAGGACCTCTGGGGCCAACGTCCTGACTTTC. It codes for CASSRDRTSGANVLTF.

This clone occurred once. V is TRBV9 and J is TRBJ1-5; the match to TRBD1 covers 9 bases. CDR3 size: 15 residues. CDR1 SGDLS and CDR2 YYNGEE come from the germline V gene. Losses at the gene ends were 4 bases for V and 6 bases for J; bases not matched to a gene: 8. The CDR3 region is CASSPGDRVIQPQHF. CDR3 nucleotide sequence: TGTGCCAGCAGCCCCGGGGACAGGGTGATTCAGCCCCAGCATTTT.

This sequence joins TRBV27 and TRBJ2-7; maybe TRBD2 (7 bases). CDR3 length: 13 residues. Trimming stripped 8 bases from V and 2 bases from J, with 13 bases between. Germline V lookup: CDR1 MNHEY, CDR2 SMNVEV (reference sequence). This CDR3 reads CASGGAMAYEQYF. The CDR3 DNA follows: TGTGCCAGCGGGGGGGCTATGGCCTACGAGCAGTACTTC.

The chain uses TRBV7-9 and TRBJ2-6; D is possibly TRBD1 (6 bases). This CDR3 spans 14 amino acids. Germline lookup yields CDR1 SEHNR and CDR2 FQNEAQ (reference sequence). Between the trimmed V and J ends, which lost 10 bases and 4 bases, there was a span of 14 bases. The CDR3 sequence: CATAQGVGANVLTF. CDR3 nucleotide sequence: TGTGCCACCGCACAGGGTGTCGGGGCCAACGTCCTGACTTTC.

The CDR3 protein is CASSLSLPAGGPDEQFF. The CDR3 region has the DNA TGTGCCAGCAGTTTATCGCTCCCCGCGGGAGGGCCTGATGAGCAGTTCTTC. The genes are TRBV27 and TRBJ2-1; 9 positions match TRBD2. This CDR3 has 17 residues. CDR1 is MNHEY and CDR2 is SMNVEV in the germline V gene (reference sequence). Germline trimming cut 0 bases from V and 8 bases from J; bases unmatched to any gene: 11.

This clone is a singleton in its sample. The rearrangement links TRBV29-1 to TRBJ2-7; 8 nucleotides align to TRBD1. The CDR3 runs to 14 residues. V lost 3 bases, J lost 3 bases, and 7 bases stayed unmatched. Looked up from germline, CDR1 is SQVTM and CDR2 is ANQGSEA. The CDR3 region has the DNA TGCAGCGTTGAGTTGCCAGGGGGCGTCTACGAGCAGTACTTC. This encodes CSVELPGGVYEQYF.

The J gene is TRBJ2-7, the V gene TRBV11-2, with 7 bases matching TRBD2. From germline, CDR1 is SGHAT and CDR2 FQNNGV. V shed 4 bases and J 2 bases; nucleotides not matched to a gene: 5. The CDR3 extends over 14 amino acids. CDR3 sequence: CASSWEGVTYEQYF. In DNA form, the CDR3 reads TGTGCCAGCAGCTGGGAGGGCGTAACCTACGAGCAGTACTTC. The full variable domain, completed using reference TRBV11-2 and TRBJ2-7, is EAGVAQSPRYKIIEKRQSVAFWCNPISGHATLYWYQQILGQGPKLLIQFQNNGVVDDSQLPKDRFSAERLKGVDSTLKIQPAKLEDSAVYLCASSWEGVTYEQYFGPGTRLTVT.

V is TRBV4-2 and J is TRBJ2-1; 11 nucleotides agree with TRBD2. After removal of 6 bases from V and 2 bases from J, the junction contained 6 bases not matched to a gene. The CDR3 sequence is 16 residues long. The V gene's germline CDR1 is LGHNA and CDR2 YNFKEQ. The CDR3 DNA follows: TGTGCCAGCAGACCTAGCGGGAGGTCCCCCTACAATGAGCAGTTCTTC. This sequence encodes CASRPSGRSPYNEQFF.

This chain uses TRBV10-3 with TRBJ2-2, with 15 positions matching TRBD2. Per the germline V gene, CDR1 is ENHRY and CDR2 is SYGVKD. Trimming removed 4 bases from V and 3 bases from J; junction bases left unmatched: 3. This CDR3 has 17 residues. CDR3 nucleotide sequence: TGTGCCATCAGTGCCGGACTAGCGGGAGGGGACACCGGGGAGCTGTTTTTT. Translated, it gives CAISAGLAGGDTGELFF.